This T cell receptor (beta chain) came from a study of cytomegalovirus exposure and HLA in healthy donors. Germline V gives CDR1 MDHEN, CDR2 SYDVKM. V lost 8 bases and J lost 2, with 18 bases in between. The CDR3 loop spans 16 amino acids. Whole-study results and caveats: In a later analysis, parvovirus B19, influenza, CMV and Epstein-Barr virus appeared linked to several top co-occurrence clusters. In presence/absence analyses, roughly uniform sequencing depth across donors was assumed. Specificity for CMV antigens was confirmed in vitro for a few of the CMV-associated chains.

With 60 Vbeta and 13 Jbeta primers, the PCR was carried out. Measured with immunoSEQ multiplex PCR; TCRdb has only the in-frame clones, and not every one. The profile shows about 190,000 clones, around 83% of them singletons. Details on this clone: Its target is not known.

This sequence originates from a woman aged 40 to 55 in good health and CMV-seronegative. The chain carries TRBV28 and TRBJ1-4; no firm D call. Sequenced sample: PBMCs. CDR3 protein: CASGSQAGATNEKLFF. DNA for the CDR3: TGTGCCAGCGGTAGTCAGGCGGGCGCTACTAATGAAAAACTGTTTTTT.